Sequencing of this T cell receptor (beta chain) was carried out in a study of monozygotic twins with inflammatory bowel disease. Whole-study results and caveats: No distinction between different T cell subtypes was possible. Whereas healthy co-twins had higher TCRbeta diversity (inverse Simpson), IBD patients had lower diversity.

Unsorted whole blood yielded the total RNA, with T cells left unselected. The CDR3 sequence is 14 residues long. Germline loops: CDR1 SEHNR, CDR2 FQNEAQ (reference sequence). Remarks on this clonotype: The antigen is undetermined.

TCRdb reworked the 5' RACE reads into one entry per CDR3 protein, no DNA. The listing contains about 440,000 distinct CDR3 sequences. The sequence derives from a human donor with ulcerative colitis or Crohn's disease, or a healthy co-twin of an affected twin (not recorded which). The chain uses TRBV7-9 and TRBJ2-5; TCRdb lists TRBD1, though no DNA is available to test this call. The sample taken for sequencing was blood. The CDR3 region is CASSYPGRGETQYF.